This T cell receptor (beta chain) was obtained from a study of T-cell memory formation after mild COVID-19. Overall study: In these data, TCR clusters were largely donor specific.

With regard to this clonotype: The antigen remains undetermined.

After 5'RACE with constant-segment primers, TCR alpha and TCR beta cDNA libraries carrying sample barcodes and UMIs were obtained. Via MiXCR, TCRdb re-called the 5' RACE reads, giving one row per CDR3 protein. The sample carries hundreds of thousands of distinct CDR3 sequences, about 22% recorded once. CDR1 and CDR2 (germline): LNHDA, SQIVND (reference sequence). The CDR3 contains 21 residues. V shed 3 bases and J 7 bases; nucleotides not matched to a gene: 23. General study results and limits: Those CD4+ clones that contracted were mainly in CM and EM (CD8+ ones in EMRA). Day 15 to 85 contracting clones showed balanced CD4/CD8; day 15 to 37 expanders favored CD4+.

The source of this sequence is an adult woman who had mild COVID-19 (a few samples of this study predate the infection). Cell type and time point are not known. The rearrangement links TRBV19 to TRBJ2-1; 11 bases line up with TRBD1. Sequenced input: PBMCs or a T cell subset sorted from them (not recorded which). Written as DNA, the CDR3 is TGTGCCAGTAGTATCCTTCCACTTTTACGGACAGGGGGCGTTTCGACTAATGAGCAGTTCTTC. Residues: CASSILPLLRTGGVSTNEQFF.